This TCR beta chain came from a study of blood T cell repertoires in COVID-19. Study context: Samples representing acute and convalescent COVID-19 were sourced from the United States, Italy and Spain. In each case, the material was cDNA or gDNA derived from T cells, B-cell-depleted T cells, or PBMCs.

Sequencing used immunoSEQ multiplex PCR; TCRdb keeps in-frame clones, though not all of them. Of about 150,000 clones in the sample, approximately 85% were seen once. The CDR3 extends over 17 amino acids. After removal of 3 bases from V and 5 bases from J, the junction contained 12 bases not matched to a gene. CDR1 and CDR2 from the germline V gene are KGHSH and LQKENI. The sequence came from a human donor with acute or convalescent COVID-19. The donor label of this sample is uncertain. V and J are TRBV18 and TRBJ2-2, with 7 bases that match TRBD1. Input material: peripheral blood. CDR3 loop: CASSPYPDRVITGELFF. The CDR3 nucleotides are TGTGCCAGCTCACCGTATCCCGACAGGGTGATAACCGGGGAGCTGTTTTTT.